Reported below is one T cell receptor beta chain. Trimming cost V 3 bases and J 4 bases; bases outside gene matches: 2. This CDR3 spans 14 amino acids. Germline V CDR1 and CDR2: SGHTA, FQGNSA. The sample comes from a study of blood T cell repertoires in COVID-19. Turning to the study itself: Sources were T cells, B-cell-depleted T cells, or PBMCs; the material itself was cDNA or gDNA.

Assay used: immunoSEQ multiplex PCR; TCRdb lists only in-frame clones, some missing. The sample lists approximately 140,000 clones, 80% to 90% seen once, with less than 4% in the top ten. Specimen: PBMCs or T cells enriched from blood (not recorded which). V usage is TRBV7-2 and J usage is TRBJ2-3; 9 bases map to TRBD1. This receptor was identified in a woman between 50 and 59 years old with acute COVID-19. CDR3 DNA: TGTGCCAGCAGCTTGAGGGACAGGGCAGATACGCAGTATTTT. Its protein product is CASSLRDRADTQYF.